This TCR beta chain was identified during a study of Tregs in tolerant kidney transplant recipients. Using immunoSEQ multiplex PCR, the repertoire was profiled, and TCRdb retains in-frame clones only, with some absent. Here the sample spans 100,000 to 130,000 clones, nearly 90% being singletons. This CDR3 has 15 residues. V lost 4 bases to trimming and J lost 2 bases, with 11 bases between them. Germline V CDR1 and CDR2: MNHEY, SVGAGI. The sequence was collected from a human donor who received a combined kidney and bone marrow transplant. This specimen consisted of CD4+ T cells from blood, obtained before the transplant. This rearrangement joins TRBV6-5 to TRBJ2-2; perhaps TRBD1 as D (5 bases). The CDR3 DNA reads as TGTGCCAGCAGTTCCCCTAGGGGTAACACCGGGGAGCTGTTTTTT. It translates to CASSSPRGNTGELFF.